Sequencing of this T cell receptor beta chain was carried out in a study of blood T cell repertoires in COVID-19. In the study overall: Collection of acute and convalescent COVID-19 samples took place in the United States, Italy and Spain. Nucleic acid was either cDNA or gDNA, and it came from T cells, B-cell-depleted T cells, or PBMCs.

Germline CDR1 is SGHRS and CDR2 is YFSETQ. The CDR3 spans 16 residues. V was pared by 0 bases and J by 7 bases, with 14 bases between. Original data processing: Scientists estimated how many nucleated cells there were by amplifying reference gene primers. Measured with immunoSEQ multiplex PCR; TCRdb has only the in-frame clones, and not every one. D and trimming were read from the DNA, whereas the V and J calls and clone size are those reported in that table. The table shows approximately 210,000 clones, with around 91% occurring only once. This TCR was sampled from a woman aged 40 to 50 with acute or convalescent COVID-19. The chain has TRBV5-1 and TRBJ1-6; tentatively, D is TRBD1 (6 bases). The sample taken for sequencing was peripheral blood. The CDR3 sequence: CASSLDGPTGNSPLHF. In DNA, the CDR3 is TGCGCCAGCAGCTTGGACGGGCCCACAGGGAATTCACCCCTCCACTTT.